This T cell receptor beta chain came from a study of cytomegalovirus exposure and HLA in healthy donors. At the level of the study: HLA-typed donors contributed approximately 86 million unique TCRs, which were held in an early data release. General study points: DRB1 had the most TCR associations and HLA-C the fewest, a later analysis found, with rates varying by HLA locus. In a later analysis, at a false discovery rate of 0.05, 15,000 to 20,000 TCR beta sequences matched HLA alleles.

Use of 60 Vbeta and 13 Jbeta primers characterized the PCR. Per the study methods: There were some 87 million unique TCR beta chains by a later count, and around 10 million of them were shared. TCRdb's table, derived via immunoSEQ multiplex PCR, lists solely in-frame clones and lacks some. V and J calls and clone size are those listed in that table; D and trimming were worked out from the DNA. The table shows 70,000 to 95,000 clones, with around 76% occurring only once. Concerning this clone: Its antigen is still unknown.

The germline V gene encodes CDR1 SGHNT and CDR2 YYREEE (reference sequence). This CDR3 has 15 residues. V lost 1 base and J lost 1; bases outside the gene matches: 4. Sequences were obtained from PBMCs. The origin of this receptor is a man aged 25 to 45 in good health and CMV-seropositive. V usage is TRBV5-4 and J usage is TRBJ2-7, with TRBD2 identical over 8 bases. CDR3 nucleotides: TGTGCCAGCAGCTTGTTCAGCGGGGGATCCTACGAGCAGTACTTC. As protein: CASSLFSGGSYEQYF.